This T cell receptor beta chain was recorded in a study of shared clonotypes between healthy human individuals. A CD45RA-negative memory subset and a CD45RA+ naive subset were separated from the CD4+ cells. Study observations and caveats: The naive CD4 repertoires of a few donors were compared, and about 5% of clonotypes were shared.

Trimming shortened V by 4 bases and J by 8 bases, and 15 bases separated the two germline ends. The CDR3 consists of 13 residues. In germline, CDR1 is SGHRS, CDR2 YFSETQ. Running of the assay took place at deep level. The data were produced by immunoSEQ multiplex PCR, yet TCRdb's version contains in-frame clones alone and is incomplete. The data hold under 2,500,000 clones, with approximately 94% observed a single time. With regard to this clone: The antigen is unknown.

The sequence was obtained from a man aged 18 to 29 in good health. The sample was naive CD4+ T cells sorted from blood. Described subset: CD45RA+ positively selected. V and J are TRBV5-1 and TRBJ1-2; no clear D gene. The DNA of the CDR3 is TGCGCCAGCAGCCAGAACAGCGGTTGGGGCTACACCTTC. It yields the protein CASSQNSGWGYTF.